This T cell receptor (beta chain) was sequenced for a study of OX40 agonist ivuxolimab in advanced cancers. At the level of the study: Antecedent anti-PD-1, anti-PD-L1 or anti-CTLA-4 therapy was permissible, with 40% having received some. General study points: Among expanded peripheral T cells, antigen specificity went undetermined. There were, on average, more expanded clones in CD8+ T cells than in CD4+.

Data came from immunoSEQ multiplex PCR; TCRdb stores just in-frame clones and leaves some out. Found here are around 70,000 clones, nearly 90% of them singletons; the top ten hold 9.5% to 12%. Looked up from germline, CDR1 is SGDLS and CDR2 is YYNGEE. V lost 3 bases and J lost 8, with 13 bases in between. The CDR3 spans 13 residues. Regarding this clone: The target antigen is unknown.

This receptor was identified in an adult with an advanced solid tumor such as melanoma, head and neck, liver or kidney cancer. The J gene is TRBJ2-3, the V gene TRBV9, with D unclear. This specimen consisted of CD4+ or CD8+ T cells sorted from blood, obtained in a trial of the OX40 agonist ivuxolimab. The CDR3: CASSARPQSTQYF. The DNA for the CDR3 is TGTGCCAGCAGCGCCAGGCCCCAAAGTACGCAGTATTTT. Using reference TRBV9 and TRBJ2-3 for the parts outside the CDR3, the full variable domain is DSGVTQTPKHLITATGQRVTLRCSPRSGDLSVYWYQQSLDQGLQFLIQYYNGEERAKGNILERFSAQQFPDLHSELNLSSLELGDSALYFCASSARPQSTQYFGPGTRLTVL.